Each of the 23 T cell receptor beta chains below was sequenced from the same sample in a study of blood T cell repertoires in COVID-19. Assay: immunoSEQ multiplex PCR; the TCRdb copy retains only in-frame clones and omits some. The table lists some 150,000 clones, roughly 79% of them singletons. The material sequenced was peripheral blood. These TCRs come from a human donor with acute or convalescent COVID-19. The donor label of this sample is uncertain.

This chain links TRBV6-6 with TRBJ1-2; 12 bases are a match to TRBD1. Trimming took 7 bases from V and 4 from J; bases not matched to a gene: 10. Germline loops: CDR1 MNHNY, CDR2 SVGAGI (reference sequence). CDR3 length: 16 amino acids. Here the CDR3 reads CASTPGQGALGYGYTF. The CDR3 bases are TGTGCCAGCACCCCGGGACAGGGGGCGCTTGGCTATGGCTACACCTTC.

The chain couples TRBV2 to TRBJ1-4; D remains ambiguous. The CDR3 has 14 residues. Looked up from germline, CDR1 is SNHLY and CDR2 is FYNNEI. With 2 bases removed from V and 7 bases from J, the gap between germline ends came to 11 bases. The CDR3 DNA reads as TGTGCCAGCAGTGAATGGAAAGGAGGTGAAAAACTGTTTTTT. Encoded protein: CASSEWKGGEKLFF.

The J gene is TRBJ2-5, the V gene TRBV6-1; weak D call: TRBD1 (5 bases). Trimming stripped 1 base from V and 6 bases from J, with 9 bases between. The germline CDR1 and CDR2 sequences are MNHNS and SASEGT. The CDR3 is 13 amino acids. CDR3 in amino acids: CASSEGQGKTQYF. Here the CDR3 DNA reads TGTGCCAGCAGTGAAGGGCAGGGAAAGACCCAGTACTTC.

CDR3 in amino acids: CASSQVFPVGEKLFF. CDR3 coding DNA: TGTGCCAGCAGCCAAGTATTTCCGGTCGGTGAAAAACTGTTTTTT. The chain employs TRBV3-1 (or the pseudogene TRBV3-2) and TRBJ1-4; D not certain. Trimming removed 1 base from V and 7 bases from J, with 13 bases in between. This CDR3 region has 15 residues. Germline values: CDR1 LGHDT, CDR2 YNNKEL (reference sequence).

This sequence joins TRBV4-1 and TRBJ1-5; TRBD1 aligns across 7 bases. The germline CDR1 and CDR2 sequences are MGHRA and YSYEKL. The CDR3 runs 15 residues. The junction had 5 bases not matched to a gene; V was cut back by 0 bases and J by 6 bases. The CDR3 DNA sequence: TGCGCCAGCAGCCAAGAAGGGGGCTTGGGTCAGCCCCAGCATTTT. This translates into CASSQEGGLGQPQHF.

This clone was seen ten or more times. The chain combines TRBV30 with TRBJ1-4; D may be TRBD1 (6 bases). The length of the CDR3 is 15 residues. Trimming removed 0 bases at V and 7 bases at J, with 15 bases between. Germline values: CDR1 GTSNPN, CDR2 SVGIG (reference sequence). CDR3 region: CAWSVFGRGTEKLFF. CDR3 coding DNA: TGTGCCTGGAGTGTATTCGGCAGGGGCACTGAAAAACTGTTTTTT.

In this sample, this clone turned up once. The gene calls are TRBV24-1 and TRBJ1-2, with TRBD1 identical over 11 bases. Germline V gene sequence: CDR1 KGHDR, CDR2 SFDVKD. V lost 5 bases, J lost 5 bases, and 6 bases stayed unmatched. This CDR3 has 15 residues. CDR3 DNA: TGTGCCACCAGTGCCCAAGGACAGGGGGCTTATGGCTACACCTTC. Its translation: CATSAQGQGAYGYTF.

This chain uses TRBV6-5 with TRBJ2-7; weak D call: TRBD2 (6 bases). Trimming took 6 bases from V and 3 from J, leaving 18 bases between them. The CDR3 runs to 15 residues. Germline CDR1 MNHEY, CDR2 SVGAGI. CDR3 sequence (DNA): TGTGCCAGCAGCCCCCGGATGGCGGGGATCTACGAGCAGTACGTC. Its protein is CASSPRMAGIYEQYV.

Here the CDR3 DNA reads TGTGCCAGCAGCCCTGCGGGGGGCGCCTATGGCTACACCTTC. Translated: CASSPAGGAYGYTF. The chain recombines TRBV7-9 with TRBJ1-2, with D perhaps TRBD1 (6 bases). Germline CDR1 and CDR2: SEHNR and FQNEAQ (reference sequence). The CDR3 has 14 residues. V lost 5 bases and J 4 bases, leaving 14 bases between the germline ends.

This chain joins TRBV11-2 and TRBJ2-5; 9 nucleotides align to TRBD2. Germline CDR1 SGHAT, CDR2 FQNNGV. V lost 5 bases, J lost 3 bases, and 13 bases stayed unmatched. This CDR3 spans 17 amino acids. This CDR3 reads CASSPGVIAGAEETQYF. CDR3 nucleotides: TGTGCCAGCAGCCCGGGAGTGATAGCGGGGGCCGAAGAGACCCAGTACTTC.

J is TRBJ1-5 and V is TRBV5-1; a possible D gene is TRBD1 (5 bases). Trimming stripped 1 base from V and 1 base from J, with 9 bases between. The CDR3 loop spans 15 amino acids. Germline loops: CDR1 SGHRS, CDR2 YFSETQ. The CDR3 region has the DNA TGCGCCAGCAGCTTGCAGGGCAAGAGCAATCAGCCCCAGCATTTT. Residues: CASSLQGKSNQPQHF.

V is TRBV5-5 and J is TRBJ2-1, with TRBD2 as a possible D gene (7 bases). The CDR3 sequence is 14 residues long. The germline V gene encodes CDR1 SGHKS and CDR2 YYEKEE (reference sequence). The V and J ends lost 9 bases and 4 bases respectively, with 17 bases between them. CDR3 nucleotides: TGTGCCACCGGGGGGCAGGAAGTTTACAATGAGCAGTTCTTC. Translating it yields CATGGQEVYNEQFF.

The sample holds a few counts of this clone. V is TRBV9 and J is TRBJ2-7, with D possibly matching TRBD1 (7 bases). Trimming cost V 4 bases and J 5 bases, with 19 bases left between them. CDR3 size: 15 residues. CDR1 and CDR2 from the germline V gene are SGDLS and YYNGEE. Here the CDR3 reads CASSPPEGANHEQYF. The CDR3 DNA reads TGTGCCAGCAGCCCCCCGGAGGGGGCGAACCACGAGCAGTACTTC. Full variable domain (outside the CDR3, taken from reference TRBV9 and TRBJ2-7): DSGVTQTPKHLITATGQRVTLRCSPRSGDLSVYWYQQSLDQGLQFLIQYYNGEERAKGNILERFSAQQFPDLHSELNLSSLELGDSALYFCASSPPEGANHEQYFGPGTRLTVT.

The chain employs TRBV11-1 and TRBJ1-5; D might be TRBD1 (5 bases). Trimming shortened V by 5 bases and J by 7 bases, and 15 bases separated the two germline ends. The length of the CDR3 is 14 residues. Looked up from germline, CDR1 is SGHAT and CDR2 is FQDESV (reference sequence). CDR3 DNA sequence: TGTGCCAGCAGCCGGACGGATAAGGGGCAGCCCCAGCATTTT. Protein sequence: CASSRTDKGQPQHF.

V is TRBV19 and J is TRBJ1-6, with D unclear. Trimming pared 3 bases from V and 11 bases from J, leaving 14 bases between. This CDR3 contains 14 residues. Germline lookup yields CDR1 LNHDA and CDR2 SQIVND (reference sequence). In DNA, the CDR3 is TGTGCCAGTAGTATCGGACCGAGCGGTGCACCCCTCCACTTT. Amino acids: CASSIGPSGAPLHF.

This chain joins TRBV12-5 and TRBJ1-1, with unresolved D. CDR1 and CDR2 (germline): LGHNT, FRNRAP. This CDR3 is built from 13 residues. V lost 3 bases and J lost 4, with 9 bases in between. The CDR3 nucleotides read TGTGCTAGTGGTTTAAACGAACTCACTGAAGCTTTCTTT. It specifies CASGLNELTEAFF. The whole variable domain, remainder taken from reference TRBV12-5 and TRBJ1-1, is DARVTQTPRHKVTEMGQEVTMRCQPILGHNTVFWYRQTMMQGLELLAYFRNRAPLDDSGMPKDRFSAEMPDATLATLKIQPSEPRDSAVYFCASGLNELTEAFFGQGTRLTVV.

This rearrangement joins TRBV11-2 to TRBJ1-6, with 8 positions matching TRBD1. Germline V gene sequence: CDR1 SGHAT, CDR2 FQNNGV. J lost 10 bases, V lost 5 bases, and 10 bases had no gene match. The CDR3 totals 15 residues. CDR3 sequence: CASSMGQVRMSPLHF. Here the CDR3 DNA reads TGTGCCAGCAGCATGGGACAGGTTCGGATGTCACCCCTCCACTTT.

The chain is built from TRBV7-3 and TRBJ1-1, with no clear D. This CDR3 contains 13 residues. From germline, CDR1 is SGHTA and CDR2 FQGTGA. The germline V and J ends were trimmed by 5 bases and 0 bases, with 7 bases remaining between them. The CDR3 sequence is CASSTGVNTEAFF. The DNA of the CDR3 is TGTGCCAGCAGCACCGGGGTGAACACTGAAGCTTTCTTT.

V is TRBV4-2 and J is TRBJ2-1; tentative D call: TRBD2 (6 bases). Trimming removed 0 bases at V and 9 bases at J, with 9 bases between. The CDR3 covers 13 residues. Germline values: CDR1 LGHNA, CDR2 YNFKEQ. The CDR3 protein is CASSQDRRGEQFF. In DNA, the CDR3 is TGTGCCAGCAGCCAAGATCGGCGGGGTGAGCAGTTCTTC.

CDR3 sequence reads: CASSVGSSNQPQHF. In DNA, the CDR3 is TGTGCCAGCAGCGTCGGGAGTAGCAATCAGCCCCAGCATTTT. J is TRBJ1-5 and V is TRBV5-6; D ambiguous. V lost 4 bases and J lost 0, with 8 bases in between. CDR1 SGHDT and CDR2 YYEEEE come from the germline V gene. The CDR3 spans 14 residues.

This clone was detected only once. This chain connects TRBV5-1 to TRBJ1-5; D might be TRBD1 (6 bases). This CDR3 region has 15 residues. Trimming cost V 5 bases and J 0 bases, with 12 bases left between them. The V gene's germline CDR1 is SGHRS and CDR2 YFSETQ. The CDR3 DNA reads TGCGCCAGCAGGGCCGGGACAAATAGCAATCAGCCCCAGCATTTT. It specifies CASRAGTNSNQPQHF.

The chain uses TRBV30 and TRBJ1-5; D unresolved. The CDR3 loop spans 14 amino acids. The V gene's germline CDR1 is GTSNPN and CDR2 SVGIG (reference sequence). V lost 1 base and J lost 5, with 12 bases in between. CDR3 loop: CAWSDGSGDQPQHF. CDR3 sequence (DNA): TGTGCCTGGAGTGACGGAAGCGGAGATCAGCCCCAGCATTTT.

The chain is built from TRBV3-1 (or the pseudogene TRBV3-2) and TRBJ2-7; D ambiguous. CDR1 and CDR2 (germline): LGHDT, YNNKEL (reference sequence). V lost 5 bases and J 6 bases, leaving 11 bases between the germline ends. The CDR3 runs to 12 residues. CDR3 residues: CASSTRSGEQYV. The CDR3 DNA reads TGTGCCAGCAGCACCAGGTCCGGCGAGCAGTACGTC.